The rows below give T cell receptor beta chains drawn from one sample of a study of CD8 T cells in Susac syndrome. From the immunoSEQ multiplex PCR reads, TCRdb called clonotypes with MiXCR, one entry per CDR3 protein. The table includes 65,000 to 85,000 distinct CDR3 sequences, roughly 92% detected once. Material for sequencing was CD8+ T cells from PBMCs. All receptors come from a human donor with Susac syndrome. Both conserved end residues are part of each CDR3. The D gene is left open where the match is weak.

cdr3_aa,cdr3_nt,v_call,j_call,d_call
CASTLDRSNTGELFF,TGTGCCAGCACCCTTGACAGGTCGAACACCGGGGAGCTGTTTTTT,TRBV6-6,TRBJ2-2,.
CASSFGGPANYGYTF,TGCGCCAGCAGCTTTGGCGGGCCAGCTAACTATGGCTACACCTTC,TRBV5-1,TRBJ1-2,.
CASRAQHGYTF,TGTGCGTCCAGAGCTCAACATGGCTACACCTTC,TRBV7-9,TRBJ1-2,.
CSAPGRVNTEAFF,TGCAGTGCTCCCGGCAGGGTGAACACTGAAGCTTTCTTT,TRBV20-1,TRBJ1-1,.
CSASTRGTSYEQYF,TGCAGTGCTTCGACAAGGGGTACCTCCTACGAGCAGTACTTC,TRBV20-1,TRBJ2-7,.
CSAIPNPGGETQYF,TGCAGTGCTATCCCAAATCCCGGGGGAGAGACCCAGTACTTC,TRBV20-1,TRBJ2-5,.
CASSPDLGETQYF,TGTGCCAGCAGCCCCGATTTGGGGGAGACCCAGTACTTC,TRBV7-6,TRBJ2-5,.
CSARDEGIETQYF,TGCAGTGCTAGAGATGAAGGGATAGAGACCCAGTACTTC,TRBV20-1,TRBJ2-5,.
CASSLSGGDFFRGTEAFF,TGTGCCAGCAGCTTATCCGGGGGGGATTTTTTTAGGGGCACTGAAGCTTTCTTT,TRBV7-9,TRBJ1-1,.
CASRTGRGYTF,TGTGCCAGCCGTACAGGGCGCGGCTACACCTTC,TRBV14,TRBJ1-2,.
CSVEDNAGGEKLFF,TGCAGCGTTGAAGATAATGCAGGAGGGGAAAAACTGTTTTTT,TRBV29-1,TRBJ1-4,.
CASRTGVSDTQYF,TGTGCCAGCAGAACGGGGGTTTCAGATACGCAGTATTTT,TRBV6-5,TRBJ2-3,.
CASSLKFDTGELFF,TGTGCCAGCAGCTTAAAATTCGACACCGGGGAGCTGTTTTTT,TRBV7-8,TRBJ2-2,.
CSARTGGARTEAFF,TGCAGTGCTCGCACAGGGGGCGCGAGGACTGAAGCTTTCTTT,TRBV20-1,TRBJ1-1,TRBD1
CATQSSGSLYNEQFF,TGTGCCACCCAAAGTAGCGGGAGTCTCTACAATGAGCAGTTCTTC,TRBV24-1,TRBJ2-1,TRBD2
CASSYFEPGLAGGGGYEQYF,TGTGCCAGCAGTTACTTCGAACCGGGACTAGCGGGAGGGGGTGGCTACGAGCAGTACTTC,TRBV6-5,TRBJ2-7,TRBD2
CASSLEADREKLFF,TGTGCCAGCAGCTTAGAGGCAGACCGGGAAAAACTGTTTTTT,TRBV11-2,TRBJ1-4,.
CASSGRDSNNQPQHF,TGTGCCAGCAGCGGCCGGGACAGCAACAATCAGCCCCAGCATTTT,TRBV5-8,TRBJ1-5,TRBD1
CASSQEDRAAFF,TGTGCCAGCAGCCAAGAGGACAGGGCGGCTTTCTTT,TRBV4-2,TRBJ1-1,TRBD1
CSAAPRAYEQYF,TGCAGCGCCGCCCCCAGGGCCTACGAGCAGTACTTC,TRBV29-1,TRBJ2-7,.
CSVRGDRSPYEQYF,TGCAGCGTTCGAGGGGACAGGTCCCCCTACGAGCAGTACTTC,TRBV29-1,TRBJ2-7,TRBD1
CASSATGGTDTQYF,TGTGCCAGCAGTGCGACAGGGGGCACAGATACGCAGTATTTT,TRBV12-3/TRBV12-4,TRBJ2-3,TRBD1